The entry that follows covers one T cell receptor beta chain sequence. Profiled with immunoSEQ multiplex PCR; TCRdb holds only in-frame clones, not every one. This table holds 350,000 to 450,000 clones, roughly 91% found once. This entry is derived from a study of Ad26.COV2.S vaccination and SARS-CoV-2 variants. Study overall: Donor was one of the participants in the Ad26.COV2.S arm of the COV1001 trial. Administration of Ad26.COV2.S was intramuscular, either once or twice 56 days apart.

Germline CDR1 SGHVS, CDR2 FQNEAQ. The V gene lost 3 bases and the J gene lost 4 bases, with 14 bases spanning the gap. The CDR3 runs 15 residues. Described treatment: 15 to 20 received Ad26.COV2.S at low or high dose, single or two shots; roughly five received placebo; per-sample allocation not given. Sampling occurred on day 63 after the first vaccine or placebo injection. Wuhan-strain SARS-CoV-2 spike was expressed by the Ad26 vector that made up the vaccine. Specimen: peripheral blood, collected in a trial of Ad26.COV2.S vaccine versus placebo. The sequence was collected from a person between 18 and 59 years old who received the Ad26.COV2.S COVID-19 vaccine or a placebo. The V and J genes are TRBV7-8 and TRBJ2-3, with D perhaps matching TRBD1 (5 bases). CDR3 amino acids: CASSFPAGYPDTQYF. CDR3 in DNA: TGTGCCAGCAGCTTCCCGGCAGGGTACCCAGATACGCAGTATTTT.